The clone carrying this T cell receptor (beta chain) was recorded once. The antigen remains unidentified. The table came from immunoSEQ multiplex PCR; TCRdb's copy has only in-frame clones and leaves some out. The repertoire has about 80,000 clones, roughly 89% of them found once; the top ten carry 24%. The record originates from a study of brain T cells in children with intractable seizures. Only cases whose brain tissue showed the highest T cell transcript signatures were sequenced. Before surgery, patients took at least one anti-epileptic drug. Looked up from germline, CDR1 is SGHRS and CDR2 is YFSETQ. The CDR3 has 13 residues. Trimming took 7 bases from V and 8 from J, leaving 15 bases between them. Notes on the study in general: Absence of clones before surgery may stem from lower sequencing depth. Viral specificity was inferred only from CDR3 similarity; HCMV serostatus was unknown.

Sample: peripheral blood, taken at surgery. This TCR came from a girl aged 2 to 10 with Rasmussen encephalitis and intractable seizures. The chain uses TRBV5-1 and TRBJ1-4; no clear D. CDR3 residues: CASQAYLGEKLFF. In DNA, the CDR3 is TGCGCCAGCCAGGCCTACCTTGGGGAAAAACTGTTTTTT. The whole variable domain, filled in from reference TRBV5-1 and TRBJ1-4, reads KAGVTQTPRYLIKTRGQQVTLSCSPISGHRSVSWYQQTPGQGLQFLFEYFSETQRNKGNFPGRFSGRQFSNSRSEMNVSTLELGDSALYLCASQAYLGEKLFFGSGTQLSVL.